The 3 T cell receptor beta chains below were found in one sample sequenced in a study of T cell clonality in common variable immunodeficiency. Sequenced by immunoSEQ multiplex PCR; TCRdb stores in-frame clones only, minus some. The profile covers 25,000 to 35,000 clones, none occurring a single time. Sequenced input: peripheral blood mononuclear cells. These receptor sequences come from a person between 18 and 69 years old in good health.

Many counts were recorded for this clone. Read sequence stops 3 residues before the CDR3 end, and the germline J gene provides the missing end. The V call is TRBV5-4, the J call TRBJ1-2; the D gene is possibly TRBD1 (6 bases). V was clipped by 1 base and J by 2 bases, with 12 bases between them. The germline V gene encodes CDR1 SGHNT and CDR2 YYREEE (reference sequence). The CDR3 is 15 residues long. CDR3 bases read: TGTGCCAGCAGCTTGAACACAGGGAGGAACTATGGC. Translating gives CASSLNTGRNYG. The CDR3, in full, reads CASSLNTGRNYGYTF. The whole variable domain, filled in from reference TRBV5-4 and TRBJ1-2, reads ETGVTQSPTHLIKTRGQQVTLRCSSQSGHNTVSWYQQALGQGPQFIFQYYREEENGRGNFPPRFSGLQFPNYSSELNVNALELDDSALYLCASSLNTGRNYGYTFGSGTRLTVV.

This clone was recorded at least ten times. The CDR3 goes on 3 residues after the read ends, and that part is filled in from the germline J gene. The V call is TRBV20-1, the J call TRBJ1-2; no reliable D call. Germline V gives CDR1 DFQATT, CDR2 SNEGSKA (reference sequence). The length of the CDR3 is 14 residues. The germline V and J ends were trimmed by 2 bases and 4 bases, with 14 bases remaining between them. CDR3 region: CSARHPGPLYGYTF. CDR3 DNA (partial): TGCAGTGCTAGACATCCTGGGCCCCTCTATGGC.

This clone has ten or more counts. The read terminates 3 residues ahead of where the CDR3 ends, so the germline J gene completes it. The chain links TRBV7-8 to TRBJ2-4; D gene ambiguous. CDR1 SGHVS and CDR2 FQNEAQ come from the germline V gene. The CDR3 totals 11 residues. V was pared by 5 bases and J by 9 bases, with 8 bases between. The part of the CDR3 DNA that was read is TGTGCCAGCAGCCACGGTGGCATT. It encodes CASSHGGI. The whole CDR3 sequence reads CASSHGGIQYF.